Listed below are T cell receptor beta chains from one sample, sequenced in a study of blood T cell repertoires in COVID-19. Sequenced by immunoSEQ multiplex PCR; TCRdb stores in-frame clones only, minus some. The table records about 180,000 clones, about nine tenths of them present only once. The material sequenced was peripheral blood. The receptors were gathered from a man between 65 and 79 years old with active or convalescent COVID-19. CDR3s include the opening cysteine and the closing phenylalanine or tryptophan. A D gene is named only where the DNA matches it firmly. Size tells how often a clone was seen (once, few, many) or the class of an expanded clone, and some rows leave it out.

size: .; J: TRBJ1-6; D: .; V: TRBV4-3; DNA: TGCGCCAGCAGCCAAGAGATTCAGGGGCCAAATAATAATTCACCCCTCCACTTT; CDR3: CASSQEIQGPNNNSPLHF
size: .; J: TRBJ2-5; D: .; V: TRBV6-5; DNA: TGTGCCAGCAGGCAAGGACATCAATGGGAGACCCAGTACTTC; CDR3: CASRQGHQWETQYF
size: .; J: TRBJ1-1; D: TRBD1; V: TRBV5-1; DNA: TGCGCCAGCAGCACCCCGACAGGGGCCCCTGAAGCTTTCTTT; CDR3: CASSTPTGAPEAFF
size: .; J: TRBJ2-7; D: TRBD2; V: TRBV15; DNA: TGTGCCACCATGGCTAGCGGCTCCTACGAGCAGTACTTC; CDR3: CATMASGSYEQYF
size: .; J: TRBJ1-2; D: .; V: TRBV7-9; DNA: TGTGCCAGCAGCTTAGTGGCTGGGCTTGGCTATGGCTACACCTTC; CDR3: CASSLVAGLGYGYTF
size: once; J: TRBJ2-1; D: .; V: TRBV11-2; DNA: TGTGCCAGCAGCTTAGGGAGGGGTTCATACAATGAGCAGTTCTTC; CDR3: CASSLGRGSYNEQFF
size: .; J: TRBJ1-5; D: .; V: TRBV30; DNA: TGTGCCTGGAGTCCCGGGGGGCAGGTATGGGCCCAGCATTTT; CDR3: CAWSPGGQVWAQHF
size: .; J: TRBJ1-1; D: .; V: TRBV3-1/TRBV3-2; DNA: TGTGCCAGCAGCCCGACAGCTCGTGGAACTGAAGCTTTCTTT; CDR3: CASSPTARGTEAFF
size: .; J: TRBJ1-6; D: TRBD1; V: TRBV27; DNA: TGTGCCAGCAGTTTTAACCGGGACAGGGACATCGGGGGTAATTCACCCCTCCACTTT; CDR3: CASSFNRDRDIGGNSPLHF
size: .; J: TRBJ2-3; D: TRBD2; V: TRBV7-8; DNA: TGTGCCAGCAGCTTTCAGACTAGCGGGGGCTCAGATACGCAGTATTTT; CDR3: CASSFQTSGGSDTQYF
size: .; J: TRBJ1-5; D: .; V: TRBV5-1; DNA: TGCGCCAGCAGCTCGGCGGGGGGCGGTCAGCCCCAGCATTTT; CDR3: CASSSAGGGQPQHF
size: .; J: TRBJ1-1; D: .; V: TRBV29-1; DNA: TGCAGCGTTGATTACCCGGGAGTCACTGAAGCTTTCTTT; CDR3: CSVDYPGVTEAFF
size: .; J: TRBJ1-1; D: .; V: TRBV7-2; DNA: TGTGCCAGCAGGTCTGGGGGGGCCGAAACTGAAGCTTTCTTT; CDR3: CASRSGGAETEAFF
size: .; J: TRBJ2-3; D: .; V: TRBV5-1; DNA: TGCGCCAGCAGCCCTAGCCCCCCGCGGCAGGGAGGTCCGGGTACGCAGTATTTT; CDR3: CASSPSPPRQGGPGTQYF
size: few; J: TRBJ2-7; D: .; V: TRBV11-2; DNA: TGTGCCAGCAGCTTGGATACACGGGGACAGTACTTC; CDR3: CASSLDTRGQYF
size: .; J: TRBJ1-1; D: .; V: TRBV7-8; DNA: TGTGCCAGCAGCGGACGGGTCCCGGGGACTGAAGCTTTCTTT; CDR3: CASSGRVPGTEAFF
size: .; J: TRBJ1-2; D: .; V: TRBV7-2; DNA: TGTGCCAGCAGCTTAACGGGCTCCCCGGGAGCCTATGGCTACACCTTC; CDR3: CASSLTGSPGAYGYTF
size: .; J: TRBJ2-5; D: .; V: TRBV18; DNA: TGTGCCAGCTCGCCTAACGGACAACAAGAGACCCAGTACTTC; CDR3: CASSPNGQQETQYF
size: .; J: TRBJ2-7; D: TRBD2; V: TRBV6-5; DNA: TGTGCCAGCAGCCCCGAGACTAGCGGGAGTAGTAAGCAGTACTTC; CDR3: CASSPETSGSSKQYF
size: .; J: TRBJ1-6; D: .; V: TRBV7-2; DNA: TGTGCCAGCAGCTTAGGCCAGGGCCACTCACCCCTCCACTTT; CDR3: CASSLGQGHSPLHF
size: .; J: TRBJ1-1; D: .; V: TRBV19; DNA: TGTGCCAGTACTCAGGGGAGGGGGACTGAAGCTTTCTTT; CDR3: CASTQGRGTEAFF
size: .; J: TRBJ1-4; D: TRBD1; V: TRBV19; DNA: TGTGCCAGTAGTCCCCTTGGAGGGGGCAGTGAAAAACTGTTTTTT; CDR3: CASSPLGGGSEKLFF
size: .; J: TRBJ1-2; D: .; V: TRBV3-1/TRBV3-2; DNA: TGTGCCAGCAGCCCCCGGGGACACGGAGGCTACACCTTC; CDR3: CASSPRGHGGYTF
size: .; J: TRBJ2-2; D: TRBD2; V: TRBV7-3; DNA: TGTGCCAGCAGCTTAACGGGACTAGGGAACACCGGGGAGCTGTTTTTT; CDR3: CASSLTGLGNTGELFF
size: once; J: TRBJ1-1; D: .; V: TRBV7-6; DNA: TGTGCCAGCAGCCCACTGGCAGGGGTGATGAACACTGAAGCTTTCTTT; CDR3: CASSPLAGVMNTEAFF
size: .; J: TRBJ2-7; D: TRBD1; V: TRBV2; DNA: TGTGCCAGCAGGCAAACAGGGGGAGAGCAGTACTTC; CDR3: CASRQTGGEQYF
size: .; J: TRBJ1-6; D: .; V: TRBV6-5; DNA: TGTGCCAGCAGTTCCCAGACTCAAAATAATTCACCCCTCCACTTT; CDR3: CASSSQTQNNSPLHF